The 2 T cell receptor beta chains below all came from one sample that was sequenced in a study of blood T cell repertoires in COVID-19. Clones were read by immunoSEQ multiplex PCR, and TCRdb kept only the in-frame ones, dropping some. This sample carries approximately 67,000 clones, approximately 87% of them seen once, and the ten largest clones take around 8%. The source material was peripheral blood. The receptors originated from a man in his fifties with active COVID-19.

The rearrangement links TRBV28 to TRBJ2-1; maybe TRBD1 (7 bases). Germline V gene sequence: CDR1 MDHEN, CDR2 SYDVKM. The CDR3 extends over 14 amino acids. The V end lost 9 bases, the J end lost 4 bases, and 16 bases lay between the germline ends. Here the CDR3 reads CASTGGTAYNEQFF. The CDR3, as DNA: TGTGCCAGTACAGGAGGGACAGCTTACAATGAGCAGTTCTTC.

The J gene is TRBJ2-6, the V gene TRBV5-5; 12 bases agree with TRBD1. The CDR3 sequence is 19 residues long. Looked up from germline, CDR1 is SGHKS and CDR2 is YYEKEE (reference sequence). The trim removed 0 bases at V and 4 bases at J, leaving 8 bases unmatched. For the CDR3, the DNA is TGTGCCAGCAGCTTGGGGATGGGACAGGGGGCGAAGGGGGCCAACGTCCTGACTTTC. Translation gives CASSLGMGQGAKGANVLTF.